This T cell receptor (beta chain) emerged from a study of control samples from healthy donors and cancer patients. This clone appeared a single time. The assay was immunoSEQ multiplex PCR, and TCRdb's table has in-frame clones only and misses some. The profile shows about 97,000 clones, roughly 91% of them singletons. This CDR3 region has 15 residues. In germline, CDR1 is SGDLS, CDR2 YYNGEE. Losses at the gene ends were 0 bases for V and 3 bases for J; bases not matched to a gene: 5. Sequences were obtained from blood. This clonotype was obtained from a man aged 30 to 45 in good health. The chain carries TRBV9 and TRBJ2-7; 8 bases line up with TRBD1. CDR3 sequence (DNA): TGTGCCAGCAGCGTAGCCGGACAGGGAATCTACGAGCAGTACTTC. It encodes CASSVAGQGIYEQYF.